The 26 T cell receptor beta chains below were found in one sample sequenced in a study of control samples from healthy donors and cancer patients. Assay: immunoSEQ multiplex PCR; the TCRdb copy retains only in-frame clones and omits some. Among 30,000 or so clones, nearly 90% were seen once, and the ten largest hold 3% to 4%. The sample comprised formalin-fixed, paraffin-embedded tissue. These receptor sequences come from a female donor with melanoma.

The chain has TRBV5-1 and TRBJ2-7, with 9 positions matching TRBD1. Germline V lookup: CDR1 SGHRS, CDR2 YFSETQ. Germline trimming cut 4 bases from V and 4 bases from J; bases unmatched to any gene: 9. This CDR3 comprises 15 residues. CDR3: CASSPGQGNWYEQYF. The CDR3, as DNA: TGCGCCAGCAGCCCGGGACAGGGAAATTGGTACGAGCAGTACTTC.

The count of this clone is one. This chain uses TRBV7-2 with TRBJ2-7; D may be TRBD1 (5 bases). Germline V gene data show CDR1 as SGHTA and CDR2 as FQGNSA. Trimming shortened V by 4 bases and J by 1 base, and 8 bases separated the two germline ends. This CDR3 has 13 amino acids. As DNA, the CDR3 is TGTGCCAGCAGCTATGACAGTTCCTACGAGCAGTACTTC. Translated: CASSYDSSYEQYF.

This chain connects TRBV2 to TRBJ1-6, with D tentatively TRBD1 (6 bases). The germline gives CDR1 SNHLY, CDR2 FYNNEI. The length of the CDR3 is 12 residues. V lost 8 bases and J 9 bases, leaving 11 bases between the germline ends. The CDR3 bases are TGTGCCAGCGGGGGCTTGAGTTCACCCCTCCACTTT. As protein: CASGGLSSPLHF.

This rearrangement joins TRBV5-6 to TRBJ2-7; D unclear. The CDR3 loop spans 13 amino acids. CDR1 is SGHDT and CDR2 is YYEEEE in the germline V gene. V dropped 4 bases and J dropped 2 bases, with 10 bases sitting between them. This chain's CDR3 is CASSRIRTYEQYF. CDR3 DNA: TGTGCCAGCAGCCGTATACGAACCTACGAGCAGTACTTC.

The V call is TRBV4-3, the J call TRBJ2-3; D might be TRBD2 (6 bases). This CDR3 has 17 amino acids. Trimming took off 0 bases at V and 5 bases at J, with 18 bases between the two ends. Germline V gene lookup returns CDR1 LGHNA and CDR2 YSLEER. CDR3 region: CASSQEIPGSERDTQYF. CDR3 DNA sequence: TGCGCCAGCAGCCAAGAGATCCCCGGGAGTGAGAGAGATACGCAGTATTTT.

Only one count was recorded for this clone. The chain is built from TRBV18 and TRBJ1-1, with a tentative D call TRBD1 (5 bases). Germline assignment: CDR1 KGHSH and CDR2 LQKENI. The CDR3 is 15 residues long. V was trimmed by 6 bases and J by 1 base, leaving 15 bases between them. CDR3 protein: CASSPGRIKNTEAFF. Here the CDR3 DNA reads TGTGCCAGCTCCCCGGGACGGATAAAGAACACTGAAGCTTTCTTT.

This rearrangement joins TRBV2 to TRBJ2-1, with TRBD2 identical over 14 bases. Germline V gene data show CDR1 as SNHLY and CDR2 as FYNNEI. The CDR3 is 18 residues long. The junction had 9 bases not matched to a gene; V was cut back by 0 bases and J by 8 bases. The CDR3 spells CASSEAPPGLAGEYEQFF. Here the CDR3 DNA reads TGTGCCAGCAGTGAAGCCCCCCCGGGACTAGCGGGAGAATATGAGCAGTTCTTC.

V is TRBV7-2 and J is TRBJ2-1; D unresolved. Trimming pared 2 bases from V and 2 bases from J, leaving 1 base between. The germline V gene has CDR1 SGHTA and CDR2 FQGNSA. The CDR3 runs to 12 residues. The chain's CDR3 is CASSLTYNEQFF. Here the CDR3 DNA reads TGTGCCAGCAGCTTAACCTACAATGAGCAGTTCTTC.

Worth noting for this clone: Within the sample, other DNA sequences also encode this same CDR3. The CDR3, as DNA: TGTGCCGCACAGGAGTCTAAGGCTCATACGCAGTATTTT. Translating it yields CAAQESKAHTQYF. The chain couples TRBV27 to TRBJ2-3; tentatively, D is TRBD1 (5 bases). V was pared by 11 bases and J by 7 bases, with 19 bases between. Germline CDR1 reads MNHEY; CDR2 reads SMNVEV (reference sequence). The CDR3 has 13 amino acids.

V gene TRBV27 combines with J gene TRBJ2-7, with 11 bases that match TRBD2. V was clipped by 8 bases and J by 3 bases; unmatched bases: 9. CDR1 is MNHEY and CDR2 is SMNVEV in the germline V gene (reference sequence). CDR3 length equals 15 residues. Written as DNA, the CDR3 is TGTGCCAGCCGACCCTTAGCGGGAGGGCTCTACGAGCAGTACTTC. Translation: CASRPLAGGLYEQYF.

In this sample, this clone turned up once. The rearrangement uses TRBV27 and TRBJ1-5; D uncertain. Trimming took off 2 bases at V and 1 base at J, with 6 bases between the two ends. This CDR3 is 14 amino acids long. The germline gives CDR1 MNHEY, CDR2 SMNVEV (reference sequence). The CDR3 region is CASSLRGSNQPQHF. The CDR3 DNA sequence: TGTGCCAGCAGTTTACGAGGGAGCAATCAGCCCCAGCATTTT.

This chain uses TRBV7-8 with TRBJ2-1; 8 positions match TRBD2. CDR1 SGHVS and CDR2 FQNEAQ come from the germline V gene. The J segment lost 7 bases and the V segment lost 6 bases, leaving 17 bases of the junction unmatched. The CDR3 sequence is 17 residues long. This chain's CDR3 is CASSFTWGIAGSNEQFF. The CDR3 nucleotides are TGTGCCAGCAGTTTTACCTGGGGAATAGCGGGATCGAATGAGCAGTTCTTC.

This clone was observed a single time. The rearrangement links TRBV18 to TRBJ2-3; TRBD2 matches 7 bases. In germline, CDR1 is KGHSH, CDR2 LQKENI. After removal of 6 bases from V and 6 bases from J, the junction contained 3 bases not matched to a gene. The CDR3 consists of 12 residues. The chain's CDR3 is CASSGGRDTQYF. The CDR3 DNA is TGTGCCAGCTCGGGAGGGCGTGATACGCAGTATTTT.

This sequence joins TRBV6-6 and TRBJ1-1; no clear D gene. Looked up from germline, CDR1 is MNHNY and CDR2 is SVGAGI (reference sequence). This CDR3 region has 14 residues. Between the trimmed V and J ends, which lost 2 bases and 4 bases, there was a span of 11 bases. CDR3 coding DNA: TGTGCCAGCAGTTACACTGGCCCGGGCACTGAAGCTTTCTTT. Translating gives CASSYTGPGTEAFF.

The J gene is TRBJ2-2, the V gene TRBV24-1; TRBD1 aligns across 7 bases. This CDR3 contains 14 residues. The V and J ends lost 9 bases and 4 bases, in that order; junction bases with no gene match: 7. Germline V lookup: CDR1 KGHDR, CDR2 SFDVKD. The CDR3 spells CATGAGGITGELFF. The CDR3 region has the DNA TGTGCCACCGGGGCAGGGGGTATCACCGGGGAGCTGTTTTTT.

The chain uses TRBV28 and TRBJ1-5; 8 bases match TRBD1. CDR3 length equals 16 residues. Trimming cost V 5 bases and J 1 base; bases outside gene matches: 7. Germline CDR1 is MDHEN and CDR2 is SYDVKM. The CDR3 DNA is TGTGCCAGCAGTCCCCCTCAGGGGGCGAGCAATCAGCCCCAGCATTTT. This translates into CASSPPQGASNQPQHF.

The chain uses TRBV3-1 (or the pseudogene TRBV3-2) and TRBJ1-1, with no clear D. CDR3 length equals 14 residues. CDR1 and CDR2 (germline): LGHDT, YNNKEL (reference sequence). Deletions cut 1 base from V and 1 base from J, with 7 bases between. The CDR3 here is CASSQVMANTEAFF. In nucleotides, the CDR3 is TGTGCCAGCAGCCAAGTGATGGCGAACACTGAAGCTTTCTTT.

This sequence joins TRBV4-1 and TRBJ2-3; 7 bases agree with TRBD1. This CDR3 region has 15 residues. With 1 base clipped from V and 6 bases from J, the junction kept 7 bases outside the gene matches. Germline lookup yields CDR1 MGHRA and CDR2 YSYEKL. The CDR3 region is CASSQVGTAGDTQYF. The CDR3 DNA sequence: TGCGCCAGCAGCCAAGTGGGGACAGCCGGGGATACGCAGTATTTT.

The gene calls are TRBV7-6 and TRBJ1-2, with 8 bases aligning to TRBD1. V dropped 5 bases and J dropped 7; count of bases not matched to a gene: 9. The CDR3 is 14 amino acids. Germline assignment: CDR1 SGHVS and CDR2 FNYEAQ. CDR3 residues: CASSTTGGGSGYTF. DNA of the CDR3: TGTGCCAGCAGCACAACAGGGGGGGGTAGTGGCTACACCTTC. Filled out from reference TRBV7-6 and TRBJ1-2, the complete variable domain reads GAGVSQSPRYKVTKRGQDVALRCDPISGHVSLYWYRQALGQGPEFLTYFNYEAQQDKSGLPNDRFSAERPEGSISTLTIQRTEQRDSAMYRCASSTTGGGSGYTFGSGTRLTVV.

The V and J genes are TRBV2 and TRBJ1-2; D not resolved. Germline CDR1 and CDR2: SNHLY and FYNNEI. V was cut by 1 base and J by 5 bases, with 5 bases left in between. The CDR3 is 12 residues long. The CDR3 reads CASSEDTYGYTF. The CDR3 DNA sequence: TGTGCCAGCAGTGAAGACACTTATGGCTACACCTTC.

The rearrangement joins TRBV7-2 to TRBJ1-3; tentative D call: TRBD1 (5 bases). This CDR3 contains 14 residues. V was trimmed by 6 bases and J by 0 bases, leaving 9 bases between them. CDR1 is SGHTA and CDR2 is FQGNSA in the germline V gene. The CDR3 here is CASRAQGSGNTIYF. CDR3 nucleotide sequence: TGTGCCAGCAGGGCTCAGGGCTCTGGAAACACCATATATTTT.

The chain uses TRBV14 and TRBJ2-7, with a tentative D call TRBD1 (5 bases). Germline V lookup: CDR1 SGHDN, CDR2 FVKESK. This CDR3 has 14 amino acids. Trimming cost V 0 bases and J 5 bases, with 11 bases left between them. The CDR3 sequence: CASSQDRAGNEQYF. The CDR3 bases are TGTGCCAGCAGCCAAGATCGGGCAGGGAACGAGCAGTACTTC.

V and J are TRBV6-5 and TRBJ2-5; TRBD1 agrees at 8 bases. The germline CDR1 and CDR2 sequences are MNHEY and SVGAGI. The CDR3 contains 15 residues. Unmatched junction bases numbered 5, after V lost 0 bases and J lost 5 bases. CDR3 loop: CASSYSTYRGETQYF. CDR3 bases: TGTGCCAGCAGTTACTCGACATACAGGGGGGAGACCCAGTACTTC.

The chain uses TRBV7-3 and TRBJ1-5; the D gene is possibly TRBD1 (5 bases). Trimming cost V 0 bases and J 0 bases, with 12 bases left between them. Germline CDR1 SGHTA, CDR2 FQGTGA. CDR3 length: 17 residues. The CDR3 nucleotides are TGTGCCAGCAGCTTAACCAGAACCGGGGGTAGCAATCAGCCCCAGCATTTT. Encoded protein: CASSLTRTGGSNQPQHF. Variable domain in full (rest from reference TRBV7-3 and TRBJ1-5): GAGVSQTPSNKVTEKGKYVELRCDPISGHTALYWYRQSLGQGPEFLIYFQGTGAADDSGLPNDRFFAVRPEGSVSTLKIQRTERGDSAVYLCASSLTRTGGSNQPQHFGDGTRLSIL.

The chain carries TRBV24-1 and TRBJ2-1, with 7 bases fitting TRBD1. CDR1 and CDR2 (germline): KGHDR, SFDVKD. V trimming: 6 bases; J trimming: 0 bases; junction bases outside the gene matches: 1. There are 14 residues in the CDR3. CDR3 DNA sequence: TGTGCCACCAGTAAGGGGGCCTCCTACAATGAGCAGTTCTTC. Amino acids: CATSKGASYNEQFF.

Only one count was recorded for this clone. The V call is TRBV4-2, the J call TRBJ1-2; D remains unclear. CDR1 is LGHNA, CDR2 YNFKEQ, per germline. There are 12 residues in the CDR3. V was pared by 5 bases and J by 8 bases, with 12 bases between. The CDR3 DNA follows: TGTGCCAGCAGCGCCAACCGGTTCGGCTACACCTTC. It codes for CASSANRFGYTF.